This TCR beta chain was retrieved from a study of blood T cell repertoires in COVID-19. Study as a whole: PBMCs, B-cell-depleted T cells, or T cells were the source of the cDNA or gDNA that made up the material.

Clones were sequenced by immunoSEQ multiplex PCR, and TCRdb holds only the in-frame ones, with some missing. The sample shows some 160,000 clones, roughly nine tenths of them seen only once. Germline V CDR1 and CDR2: SGHRS, YFSETQ. The CDR3 runs to 16 residues. V lost 7 bases, J lost 0 bases, and 10 bases stayed unmatched. The table lists this clone with a count of one. This sequence was found in a man aged 55-75 years with acute or convalescent COVID-19. This chain joins TRBV5-1 and TRBJ1-1, with 9 bases identical to TRBD1. Material: peripheral blood. The CDR3 coding sequence is TGCGCCAGCTTAGACAGGGGGGACGGTCTGAACACTGAAGCTTTCTTT. Protein product: CASLDRGDGLNTEAFF.